Presented here are 20 T cell receptor beta chains from one specimen sequenced in a study of blood T cell repertoires in COVID-19. Clones were read by immunoSEQ multiplex PCR, and TCRdb kept only the in-frame ones, dropping some. The table includes about 300,000 clones, roughly 91% detected once. Sequenced input: peripheral blood. The receptors were gathered from a man aged 35-49 years with acute or convalescent COVID-19.

This chain connects TRBV30 to TRBJ1-4; TRBD1 is a possible D gene (5 bases). CDR3 length: 14 residues. Germline values: CDR1 GTSNPN, CDR2 SVGIG (reference sequence). V lost 1 base and J 4 bases, leaving 10 bases between the germline ends. The CDR3 region has the DNA TGTGCCTGGAGTGAGGGCAGGGATAATGAAAAACTGTTTTTT. Its translation: CAWSEGRDNEKLFF.

This clone was seen a few times. CDR3 DNA sequence: TGTGCCACTAGGGGACTAGCGGGCGCCGAGCCCCACAATGAGCAGTTCTTC. This encodes CATRGLAGAEPHNEQFF. This chain links TRBV7-8 with TRBJ2-1, with 12 bases identical to TRBD2. Germline loops: CDR1 SGHVS, CDR2 FQNEAQ. V gave up 10 bases and J gave up 5 bases; unmatched junction bases: 15. The CDR3 loop spans 17 amino acids.

The V gene is TRBV10-3, the J gene TRBJ2-3; 10 bases fit TRBD2. The CDR3 contains 18 residues. V lost 4 bases, J lost 2 bases, and 12 bases stayed unmatched. CDR1 is ENHRY, CDR2 SYGVKD, per germline. In DNA form, the CDR3 reads TGTGCCATCAGTGGCTCCCTCGGGACTAGCGCCCCCACAGATACGCAGTATTTT. Protein: CAISGSLGTSAPTDTQYF.

This clone was found a few times. The chain links TRBV3-1 (or the pseudogene TRBV3-2) to TRBJ1-2; 7 bases fit TRBD1. Germline V gives CDR1 LGHDT, CDR2 YNNKEL (reference sequence). V lost 1 base and J lost 7; bases outside the gene matches: 0. The CDR3 extends over 12 amino acids. The CDR3 DNA reads TGTGCCAGCAGCCAAGGGGACAGTGGCTACACCTTC. Translating gives CASSQGDSGYTF.

The rearrangement joins TRBV19 to TRBJ1-2; 7 bases agree with TRBD1. The CDR3 has 14 amino acids. The trim removed 3 bases at V and 4 bases at J, leaving 5 bases unmatched. Germline values: CDR1 LNHDA, CDR2 SQIVND (reference sequence). CDR3 in amino acids: CASSIQGGGYGYTF. The CDR3 DNA reads as TGTGCCAGTAGTATTCAAGGGGGCGGCTATGGCTACACCTTC.

The chain recombines TRBV5-1 with TRBJ2-2; the D gene is possibly TRBD2 (7 bases). In germline, CDR1 is SGHRS, CDR2 YFSETQ. V lost 3 bases and J 7 bases, leaving 16 bases between the germline ends. The CDR3 has 15 amino acids. CDR3 nucleotides: TGCGCCAGCAGCTCCCTGGGGCGGGGGCGCGGGGAGCTGTTTTTT. It yields the protein CASSSLGRGRGELFF.

The chain is built from TRBV14 and TRBJ2-3; D may be TRBD2 (5 bases). The V gene's germline CDR1 is SGHDN and CDR2 FVKESK. V lost 0 bases, J lost 1 base, and 14 bases lay in between. CDR3 length: 17 amino acids. The CDR3 DNA sequence: TGTGCCAGCAGCCAAGAAGCGGCCTCCCCCGGCACAGATACGCAGTATTTT. Its protein product is CASSQEAASPGTDTQYF.

This rearrangement joins TRBV5-4 to TRBJ2-7; TRBD2 is a possible D gene (5 bases). CDR3 length equals 13 residues. Between the trimmed V and J ends, which lost 9 bases and 6 bases, there was a span of 19 bases. CDR1 is SGHNT, CDR2 YYREEE, per germline (reference sequence). The CDR3 sequence is CAIQRDLISEQYF. The CDR3 coding sequence is TGTGCCATACAACGGGATCTCATTTCCGAGCAGTACTTC.

This clone came up once. This chain links TRBV5-1 with TRBJ2-7, with TRBD2 matching 9 bases. The germline V gene encodes CDR1 SGHRS and CDR2 YFSETQ. This CDR3 region has 14 residues. V trimming: 0 bases; J trimming: 5 bases; junction bases outside the gene matches: 3. Written as DNA, the CDR3 is TGCGCCAGCAGCTTGGGCGCGGGGGGGGACGAGCAGTACTTC. This translates into CASSLGAGGDEQYF.

This clone was seen a single time. The CDR3 loop reads CASGDRWQGANGELFF. CDR3 DNA: TGTGCCAGCGGGGACCGTTGGCAGGGGGCGAACGGGGAGCTGTTTTTT. The chain combines TRBV11-2 with TRBJ2-2; 8 nucleotides line up with TRBD1. Trimming removed 8 bases from V and 7 bases from J; junction bases left unmatched: 15. The CDR3 extends over 16 amino acids. The germline CDR1 and CDR2 sequences are SGHAT and FQNNGV.

V usage is TRBV5-1 and J usage is TRBJ2-3; D may be TRBD1 (6 bases). Germline assignment: CDR1 SGHRS and CDR2 YFSETQ. Between the trimmed V and J ends, which lost 3 bases and 0 bases, there was a span of 11 bases. There are 15 residues in the CDR3. The CDR3 DNA reads as TGCGCCAGCAGCTCCCGGACAGATAGCACAGATACGCAGTATTTT. It specifies CASSSRTDSTDTQYF.

This sequence joins TRBV5-4 and TRBJ2-7, with 7 bases that match TRBD1. This CDR3 contains 14 residues. V was clipped by 4 bases and J by 5 bases; unmatched bases: 9. Germline CDR1 SGHNT, CDR2 YYREEE (reference sequence). The CDR3 DNA reads as TGTGCCAGCAGCCGACCGGGACAGTCGGACGAGCAGTACTTC. It encodes CASSRPGQSDEQYF.

The chain carries TRBV5-4 and TRBJ2-1; TRBD1 agrees at 7 bases. This CDR3 has 16 amino acids. Germline loops: CDR1 SGHNT, CDR2 YYREEE (reference sequence). After removal of 4 bases from V and 4 bases from J, the junction contained 11 bases not matched to a gene. DNA for the CDR3: TGTGCCAGCAGCCCAAATACAGGGGCGCCTTACAATGAGCAGTTCTTC. This encodes CASSPNTGAPYNEQFF. The variable domain in full, completed from reference TRBV5-4 and TRBJ2-1, reads ETGVTQSPTHLIKTRGQQVTLRCSSQSGHNTVSWYQQALGQGPQFIFQYYREEENGRGNFPPRFSGLQFPNYSSELNVNALELDDSALYLCASSPNTGAPYNEQFFGPGTRLTVL.

The rearrangement uses TRBV19 and TRBJ2-5; D might be TRBD1 (8 bases). Germline assignment: CDR1 LNHDA and CDR2 SQIVND (reference sequence). This CDR3 spans 14 amino acids. The ends were cut back, 7 bases at V and 5 bases at J, with 17 bases in the middle. The CDR3 is CASKRTGRVETQYF. In DNA, the CDR3 is TGTGCCAGTAAAAGGACAGGGAGGGTGGAGACCCAGTACTTC. Combining the CDR3 with reference TRBV19 and TRBJ2-5 gives the whole variable domain DGGITQSPKYLFRKEGQNVTLSCEQNLNHDAMYWYRQDPGQGLRLIYYSQIVNDFQKGDIAEGYSVSREKKESFPLTVTSAQKNPTAFYLCASKRTGRVETQYFGPGTRLLVL.

The chain joins TRBV24-1 to TRBJ1-5; a weak D match, TRBD1 (5 bases). Germline assignment: CDR1 KGHDR and CDR2 SFDVKD. The CDR3 has 18 residues. The V end lost 0 bases, the J end lost 7 bases, and 21 bases lay between the germline ends. The CDR3 DNA reads TGTGCCACCAGTGATTTGGTCAGGGCTGGCCCAATTTGGCAGCCCCAGCATTTT. This codes for CATSDLVRAGPIWQPQHF.

The genes are TRBV18 and TRBJ1-5; D gene uncertain. The CDR3 totals 12 residues. Trimming shortened V by 4 bases and J by 9 bases, and 10 bases separated the two germline ends. Germline CDR1 KGHSH, CDR2 LQKENI. The CDR3 nucleotides read TGTGCCAGCTCACTTGAGGTCGGGCCCCAGCATTTT. Encoded protein: CASSLEVGPQHF.

The gene calls are TRBV18 and TRBJ1-2; a possible D gene is TRBD1 (5 bases). This CDR3 contains 14 residues. CDR1 is KGHSH, CDR2 LQKENI, per germline. Trimming took 2 bases from V and 1 from J, leaving 8 bases between them. CDR3 bases: TGTGCCAGCTCACCAGACAGACTTAACTATGGCTACACCTTC. Translated: CASSPDRLNYGYTF.

This clone was detected only a few times. The chain couples TRBV24-1 to TRBJ2-3; D possibly corresponds to TRBD2 (6 bases). Trimming took 2 bases from V and 5 from J, leaving 13 bases between them. Germline lookup yields CDR1 KGHDR and CDR2 SFDVKD. The CDR3 sequence is 15 residues long. The CDR3 bases are TGTGCCACCAGTGATTCGGGTTGGAGGGGAGATACGCAGTATTTT. It yields the protein CATSDSGWRGDTQYF.

The CDR3 nucleotides read TGTGCCAGCAGCAGTAGCGGGGGGGCCTACGAGCAGTACTTC. This codes for CASSSSGGAYEQYF. This chain joins TRBV7-2 and TRBJ2-7; 11 bases line up with TRBD2. Per germline, CDR1 SGHTA and CDR2 FQGNSA. Losses at the gene ends were 5 bases for V and 2 bases for J; bases not matched to a gene: 2. CDR3 length equals 14 residues.

The chain combines TRBV19 with TRBJ1-2; TRBD1 is a possible D gene (6 bases). Germline V gene lookup returns CDR1 LNHDA and CDR2 SQIVND (reference sequence). This CDR3 spans 13 amino acids. Trimming pared 3 bases from V and 7 bases from J, leaving 12 bases between. Here the CDR3 DNA reads TGTGCCAGTAGTATCGAGACAGGCGCTGGCTACACCTTC. Its protein is CASSIETGAGYTF. The entire variable domain, with the rest obtained from reference TRBV19 and TRBJ1-2, is as follows: DGGITQSPKYLFRKEGQNVTLSCEQNLNHDAMYWYRQDPGQGLRLIYYSQIVNDFQKGDIAEGYSVSREKKESFPLTVTSAQKNPTAFYLCASSIETGAGYTFGSGTRLTVV.